One sample yielded the 3 T cell receptor beta chains listed below, sequenced in a study of preoperative IRX-2 immunotherapy in early breast cancer. Treatment reported: preoperative locoregional IRX-2 cytokine immunotherapy. Sequenced by immunoSEQ multiplex PCR; TCRdb stores in-frame clones only, minus some. The sample lists roughly 62,000 clones, approximately 94% seen once, with under 2% in the top ten. The sample was acquired from a patient treated with IRX-2 immunotherapy. Receptors were obtained from a human donor with breast cancer.

The chain is built from TRBV27 and TRBJ2-5, with TRBD2 matching 9 bases. CDR1 MNHEY and CDR2 SMNVEV come from the germline V gene (reference sequence). The CDR3 is 14 residues long. The trim removed 5 bases at V and 3 bases at J, leaving 4 bases unmatched. In DNA form, the CDR3 reads TGTGCCAGCAGTCAGACTAGCGGAGAAGAGACCCAGTACTTC. Its translation is CASSQTSGEETQYF.

The V call is TRBV18, the J call TRBJ1-5; D may be TRBD1 (6 bases). The CDR3 runs 15 residues. Trimming removed 6 bases from V and 6 bases from J, with 18 bases in between. The V gene's germline CDR1 is KGHSH and CDR2 LQKENI. The CDR3 protein is CASSPRQGGGQPQHF. In DNA form, the CDR3 reads TGTGCCAGCTCCCCTAGACAAGGGGGGGGTCAGCCCCAGCATTTT.

This chain connects TRBV7-9 to TRBJ2-2, with D possibly being TRBD2 (6 bases). This CDR3 has 16 residues. The germline V gene encodes CDR1 SEHNR and CDR2 FQNEAQ (reference sequence). V lost 5 bases and J 1 base, leaving 14 bases between the germline ends. The CDR3 bases are TGTGCCAGCAGCCGCTATCTGCGGGAGAACACCGGGGAGCTGTTTTTT. Translated, it gives CASSRYLRENTGELFF.